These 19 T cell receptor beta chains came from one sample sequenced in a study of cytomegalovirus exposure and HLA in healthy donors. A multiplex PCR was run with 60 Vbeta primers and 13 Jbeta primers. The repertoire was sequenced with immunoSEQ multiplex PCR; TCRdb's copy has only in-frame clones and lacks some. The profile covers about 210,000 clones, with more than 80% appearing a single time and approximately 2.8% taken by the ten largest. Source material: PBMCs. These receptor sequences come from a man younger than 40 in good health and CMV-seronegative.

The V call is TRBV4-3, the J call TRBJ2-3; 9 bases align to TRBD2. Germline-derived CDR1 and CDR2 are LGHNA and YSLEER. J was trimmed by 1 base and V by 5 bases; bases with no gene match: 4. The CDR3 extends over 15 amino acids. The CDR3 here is CASSRLAEGTDTQYF. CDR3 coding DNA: TGCGCCAGCAGCAGACTAGCGGAAGGCACAGATACGCAGTATTTT.

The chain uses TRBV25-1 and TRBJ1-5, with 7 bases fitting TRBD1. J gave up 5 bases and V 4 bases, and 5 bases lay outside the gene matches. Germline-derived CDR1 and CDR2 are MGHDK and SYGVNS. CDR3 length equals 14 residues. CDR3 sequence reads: CASSGTGWYQPQHF. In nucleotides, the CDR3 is TGTGCCAGCAGTGGGACAGGCTGGTATCAGCCCCAGCATTTT.

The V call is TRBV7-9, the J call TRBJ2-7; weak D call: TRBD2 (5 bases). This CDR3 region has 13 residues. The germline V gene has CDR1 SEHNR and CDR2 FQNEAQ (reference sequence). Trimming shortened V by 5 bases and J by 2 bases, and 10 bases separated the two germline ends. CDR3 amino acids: CASSKLGAYEQYF. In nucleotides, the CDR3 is TGTGCCAGCAGCAAACTCGGGGCCTACGAGCAGTACTTC.

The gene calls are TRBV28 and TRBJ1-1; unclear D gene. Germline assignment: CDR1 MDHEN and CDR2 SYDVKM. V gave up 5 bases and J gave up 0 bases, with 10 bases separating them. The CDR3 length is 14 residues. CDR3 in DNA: TGTGCCAGCAGTCCCTTCCGGGTGAACACTGAAGCTTTCTTT. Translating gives CASSPFRVNTEAFF.

The CDR3 nucleotides read TGTGCCAGCAGTGAAGTAGGGCGACAGGCACGCTACACCTTC. It encodes CASSEVGRQARYTF. The chain is built from TRBV6-1 and TRBJ1-2; maybe TRBD1 (6 bases). The germline V gene has CDR1 MNHNS and CDR2 SASEGT. Trimming left V 1 base short and J 9 bases short, with 15 bases between. This CDR3 has 14 amino acids.

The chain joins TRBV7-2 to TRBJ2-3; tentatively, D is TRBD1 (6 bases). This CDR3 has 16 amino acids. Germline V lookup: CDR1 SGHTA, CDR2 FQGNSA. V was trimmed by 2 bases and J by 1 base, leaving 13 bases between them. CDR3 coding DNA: TGTGCCAGCAGCTTACGTAGGGGGATTGGCACAGATACGCAGTATTTT. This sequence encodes CASSLRRGIGTDTQYF.

The DNA of the CDR3 is TGTGCCAGCATGGGACAGGGGCCGGGTGGCTACACCTTC. Protein product: CASMGQGPGGYTF. The chain is built from TRBV6-1 and TRBJ1-2; 10 bases match TRBD1. The CDR3 sequence is 13 residues long. Germline CDR1 is MNHNS and CDR2 is SASEGT. V was pared by 7 bases and J by 7 bases, with 6 bases of the junction left unmatched.

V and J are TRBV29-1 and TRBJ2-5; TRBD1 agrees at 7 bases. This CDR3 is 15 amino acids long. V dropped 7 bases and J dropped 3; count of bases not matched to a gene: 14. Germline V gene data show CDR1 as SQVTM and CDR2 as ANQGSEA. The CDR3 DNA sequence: TGCAGCGCCTTCCCGACAGGGCCTAAGGAAGAGACCCAGTACTTC. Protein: CSAFPTGPKEETQYF. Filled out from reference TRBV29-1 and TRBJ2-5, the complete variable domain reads SAVISQKPSRDICQRGTSLTIQCQVDSQVTMMFWYRQQPGQSLTLIATANQGSEATYESGFVIDKFPISRPNLTFSTLTVSNMSPEDSSIYLCSAFPTGPKEETQYFGPGTRLLVL.

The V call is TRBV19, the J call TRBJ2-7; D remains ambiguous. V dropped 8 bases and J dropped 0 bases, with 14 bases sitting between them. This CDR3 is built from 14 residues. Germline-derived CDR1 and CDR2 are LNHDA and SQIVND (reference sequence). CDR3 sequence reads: CASSRQALSYEQYF. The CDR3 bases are TGTGCCAGTTCCCGCCAGGCCCTCTCCTACGAGCAGTACTTC.

The CDR3 loop is CASSQGQGAGTIYF. DNA for the CDR3: TGCGCCAGCAGCCAAGGGCAGGGGGCCGGGACCATATATTTT. This sequence joins TRBV4-1 and TRBJ1-3; 8 nucleotides line up with TRBD1. CDR3 length: 14 amino acids. Germline V gene data show CDR1 as MGHRA and CDR2 as YSYEKL. The junction had 6 bases not matched to a gene; V was cut back by 1 base and J by 10 bases.

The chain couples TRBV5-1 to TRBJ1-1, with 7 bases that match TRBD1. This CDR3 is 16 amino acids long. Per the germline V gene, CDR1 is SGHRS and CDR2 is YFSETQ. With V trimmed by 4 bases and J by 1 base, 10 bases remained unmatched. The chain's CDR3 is CASSPLPGTANTEAFF. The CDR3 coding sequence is TGCGCCAGCAGCCCCCTTCCCGGGACAGCGAACACTGAAGCTTTCTTT.

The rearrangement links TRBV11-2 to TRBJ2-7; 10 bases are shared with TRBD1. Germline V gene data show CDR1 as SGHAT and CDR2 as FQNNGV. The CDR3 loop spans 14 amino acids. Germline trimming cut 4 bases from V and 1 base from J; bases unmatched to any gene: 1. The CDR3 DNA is TGTGCCAGCAGCTGGGGACAGGGGTCCTACGAGCAGTACTTC. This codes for CASSWGQGSYEQYF.

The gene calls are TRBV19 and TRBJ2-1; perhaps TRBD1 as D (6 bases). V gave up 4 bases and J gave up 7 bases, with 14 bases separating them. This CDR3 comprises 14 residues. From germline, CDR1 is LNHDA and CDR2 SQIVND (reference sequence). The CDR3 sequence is CASSSPNRANEQFF. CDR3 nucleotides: TGTGCCAGTAGTAGTCCCAACAGGGCAAATGAGCAGTTCTTC.

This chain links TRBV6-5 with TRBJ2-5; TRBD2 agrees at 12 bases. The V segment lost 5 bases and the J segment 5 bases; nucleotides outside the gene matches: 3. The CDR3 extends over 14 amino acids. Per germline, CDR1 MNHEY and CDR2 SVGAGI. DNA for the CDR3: TGTGCCAGCAGTACCGGACTAGCGGGGGAGACCCAGTACTTC. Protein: CASSTGLAGETQYF.

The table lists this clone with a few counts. The CDR3 reads CASSLATDTYEQYF. CDR3 nucleotide sequence: TGTGCCAGCAGCTTAGCGACAGATACCTACGAGCAGTACTTC. The chain uses TRBV7-8 and TRBJ2-7; weak D call: TRBD1 (5 bases). V was shortened by 0 bases and J by 2 bases, with 8 bases between the two germline ends. The CDR3 extends over 14 amino acids. CDR1 SGHVS and CDR2 FQNEAQ come from the germline V gene.

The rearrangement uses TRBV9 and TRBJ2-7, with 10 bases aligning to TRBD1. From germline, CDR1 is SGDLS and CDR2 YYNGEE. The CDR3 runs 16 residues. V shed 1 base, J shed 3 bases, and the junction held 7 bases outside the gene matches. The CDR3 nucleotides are TGTGCCAGCAGCGTATATGGGACAGGGGATCTCTACGAGCAGTACTTC. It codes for CASSVYGTGDLYEQYF. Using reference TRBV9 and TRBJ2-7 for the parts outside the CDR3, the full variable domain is DSGVTQTPKHLITATGQRVTLRCSPRSGDLSVYWYQQSLDQGLQFLIQYYNGEERAKGNILERFSAQQFPDLHSELNLSSLELGDSALYFCASSVYGTGDLYEQYFGPGTRLTVT.

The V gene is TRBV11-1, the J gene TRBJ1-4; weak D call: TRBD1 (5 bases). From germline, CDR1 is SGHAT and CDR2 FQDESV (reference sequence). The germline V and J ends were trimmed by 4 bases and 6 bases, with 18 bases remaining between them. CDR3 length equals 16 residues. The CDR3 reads CASSSRDSEFDEKLFF. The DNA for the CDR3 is TGTGCCAGCAGCTCCCGAGACAGCGAATTCGATGAAAAACTGTTTTTT. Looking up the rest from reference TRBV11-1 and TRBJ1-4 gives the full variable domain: EAEVAQSPRYKITEKSQAVAFWCDPISGHATLYWYRQILGQGPELLVQFQDESVVDDSQLPKDRFSAERLKGVDSTLKIQPAELGDSAMYLCASSSRDSEFDEKLFFGSGTQLSVL.

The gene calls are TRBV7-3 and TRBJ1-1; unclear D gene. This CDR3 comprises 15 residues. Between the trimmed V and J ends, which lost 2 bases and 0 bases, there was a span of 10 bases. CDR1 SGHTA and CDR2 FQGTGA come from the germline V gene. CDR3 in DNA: TGTGCCAGCAGCTTAGGAGGACCGATGAACACTGAAGCTTTCTTT. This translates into CASSLGGPMNTEAFF.

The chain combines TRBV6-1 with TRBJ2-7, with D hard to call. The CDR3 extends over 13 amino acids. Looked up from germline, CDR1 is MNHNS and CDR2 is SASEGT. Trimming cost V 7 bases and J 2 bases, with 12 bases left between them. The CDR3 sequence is CASIDWRPYEQYF. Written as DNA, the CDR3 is TGTGCCAGCATAGACTGGCGGCCCTACGAGCAGTACTTC.